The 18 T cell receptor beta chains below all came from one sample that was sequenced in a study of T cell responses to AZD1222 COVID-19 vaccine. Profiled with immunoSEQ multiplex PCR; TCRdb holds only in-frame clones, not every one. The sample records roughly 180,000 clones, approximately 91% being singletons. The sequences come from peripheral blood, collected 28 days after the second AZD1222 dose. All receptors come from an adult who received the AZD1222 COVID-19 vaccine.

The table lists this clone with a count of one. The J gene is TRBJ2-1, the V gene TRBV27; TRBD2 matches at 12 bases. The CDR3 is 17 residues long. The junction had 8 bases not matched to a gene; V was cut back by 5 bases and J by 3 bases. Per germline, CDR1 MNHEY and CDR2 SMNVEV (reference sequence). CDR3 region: CASSGLAGHTSYNEQFF. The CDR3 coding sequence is TGTGCCAGCAGTGGACTAGCGGGACATACCAGCTACAATGAGCAGTTCTTC.

CDR3 DNA sequence: TGTGCCAGCAGCCAAGGGGGGTCCTACAATGAGCAGTTCTTC. This sequence encodes CASSQGGSYNEQFF. This sequence joins TRBV3-1 (or the pseudogene TRBV3-2) and TRBJ2-1; tentatively, D is TRBD1 or TRBD2 (5 bases each). Trimming left V 1 base short and J 1 base short, with 5 bases between. The CDR3 covers 14 residues. Germline lookup yields CDR1 LGHDT and CDR2 YNNKEL (reference sequence).

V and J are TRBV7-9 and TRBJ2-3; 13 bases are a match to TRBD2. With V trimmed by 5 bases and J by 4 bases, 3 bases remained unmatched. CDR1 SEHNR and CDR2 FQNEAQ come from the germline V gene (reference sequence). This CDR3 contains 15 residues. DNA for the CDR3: TGTGCCAGCAGCACTAGCGGGGGGGCCGCAGATACGCAGTATTTT. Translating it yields CASSTSGGAADTQYF.

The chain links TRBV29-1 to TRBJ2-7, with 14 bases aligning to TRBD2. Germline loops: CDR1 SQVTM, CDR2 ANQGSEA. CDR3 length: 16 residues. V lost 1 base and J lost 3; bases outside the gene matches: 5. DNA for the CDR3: TGCAGCGTTGAAGTCCTTGGGACTAGCGGGAGCTACGAGCAGTACTTC. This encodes CSVEVLGTSGSYEQYF.

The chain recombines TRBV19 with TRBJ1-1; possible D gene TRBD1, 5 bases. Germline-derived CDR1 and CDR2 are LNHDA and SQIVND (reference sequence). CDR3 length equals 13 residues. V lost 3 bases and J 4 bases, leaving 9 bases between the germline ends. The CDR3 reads CASSMGGGTEAFF. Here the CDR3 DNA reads TGTGCCAGTAGTATGGGGGGGGGCACTGAAGCTTTCTTT.

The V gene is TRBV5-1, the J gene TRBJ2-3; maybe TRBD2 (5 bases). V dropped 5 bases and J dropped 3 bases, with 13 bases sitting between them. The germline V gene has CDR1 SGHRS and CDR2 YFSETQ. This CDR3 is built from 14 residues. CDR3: CASRLAHGTDTQYF. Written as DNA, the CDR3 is TGCGCCAGCAGGCTAGCACATGGGACAGATACGCAGTATTTT.

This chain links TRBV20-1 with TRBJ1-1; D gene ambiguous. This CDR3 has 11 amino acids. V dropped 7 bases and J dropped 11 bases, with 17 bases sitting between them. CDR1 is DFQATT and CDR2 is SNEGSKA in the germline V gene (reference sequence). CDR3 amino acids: CSVAGPRNAFF. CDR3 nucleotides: TGCAGTGTCGCCGGGCCCCGGAACGCTTTCTTT.

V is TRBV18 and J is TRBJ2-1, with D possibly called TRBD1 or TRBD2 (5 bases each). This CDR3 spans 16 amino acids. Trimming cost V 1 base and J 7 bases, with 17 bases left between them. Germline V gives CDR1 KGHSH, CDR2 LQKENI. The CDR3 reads CASSPQGLNRRNEQFF. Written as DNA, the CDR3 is TGTGCCAGCTCACCACAGGGTCTTAACAGGAGGAATGAGCAGTTCTTC. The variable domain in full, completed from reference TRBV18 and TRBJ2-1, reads NAGVMQNPRHLVRRRGQEARLRCSPMKGHSHVYWYRQLPEEGLKFMVYLQKENIIDESGMPKERFSAEFPKEGPSILRIQQVVRGDSAAYFCASSPQGLNRRNEQFFGPGTRLTVL.

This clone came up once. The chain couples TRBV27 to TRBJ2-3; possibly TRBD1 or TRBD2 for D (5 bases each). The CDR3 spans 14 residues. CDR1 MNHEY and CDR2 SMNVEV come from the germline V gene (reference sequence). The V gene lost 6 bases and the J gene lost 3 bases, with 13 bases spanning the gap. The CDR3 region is CASSPRGRTDTQYF. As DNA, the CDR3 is TGTGCCAGCAGCCCCCGGGGACGGACAGATACGCAGTATTTT.

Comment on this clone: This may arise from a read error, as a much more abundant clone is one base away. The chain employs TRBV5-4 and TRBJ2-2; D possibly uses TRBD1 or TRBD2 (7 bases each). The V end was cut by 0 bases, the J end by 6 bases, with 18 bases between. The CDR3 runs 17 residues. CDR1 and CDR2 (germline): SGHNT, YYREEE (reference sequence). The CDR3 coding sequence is TGTGCCAGCAGCTTGGCTTCAGGGGGGGTAAGGCCCGGGGAGCTGTTTTTT. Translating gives CASSLASGGVRPGELFF.

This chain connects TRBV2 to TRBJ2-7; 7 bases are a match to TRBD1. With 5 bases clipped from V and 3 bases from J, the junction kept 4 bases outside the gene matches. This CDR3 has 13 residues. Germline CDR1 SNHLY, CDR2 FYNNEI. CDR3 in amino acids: CASSNTGDYEQYF. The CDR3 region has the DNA TGTGCCAGCAGTAATACAGGGGACTACGAGCAGTACTTC.

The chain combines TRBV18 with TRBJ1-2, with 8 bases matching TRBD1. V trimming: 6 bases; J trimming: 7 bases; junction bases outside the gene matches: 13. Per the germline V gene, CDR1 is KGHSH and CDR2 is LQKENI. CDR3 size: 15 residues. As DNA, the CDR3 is TGTGCCAGCTCGACCACGTCACAGGGGGTCGTTGGCTACACCTTC. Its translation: CASSTTSQGVVGYTF.

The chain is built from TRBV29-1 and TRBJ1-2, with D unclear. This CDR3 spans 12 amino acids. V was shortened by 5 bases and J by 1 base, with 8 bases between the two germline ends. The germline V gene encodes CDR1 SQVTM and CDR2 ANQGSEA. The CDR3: CSVTNLNYGYTF. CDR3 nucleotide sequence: TGCAGCGTTACGAACCTTAACTATGGCTACACCTTC.

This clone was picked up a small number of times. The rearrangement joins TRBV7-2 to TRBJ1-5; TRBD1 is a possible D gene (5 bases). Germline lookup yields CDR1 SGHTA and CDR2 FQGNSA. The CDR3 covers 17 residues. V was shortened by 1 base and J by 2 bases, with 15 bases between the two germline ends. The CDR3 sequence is CASSLVSFRDGNQPQHF. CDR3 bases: TGTGCCAGCAGCTTAGTCTCTTTCAGGGATGGCAATCAGCCCCAGCATTTT.

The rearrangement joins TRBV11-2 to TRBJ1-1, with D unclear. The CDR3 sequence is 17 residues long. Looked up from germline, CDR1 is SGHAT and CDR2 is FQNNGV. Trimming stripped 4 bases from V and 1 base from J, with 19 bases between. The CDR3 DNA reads TGTGCCAGCAGCTCCCGCTCTACTCGGGTGGCGAACACTGAAGCTTTCTTT. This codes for CASSSRSTRVANTEAFF.

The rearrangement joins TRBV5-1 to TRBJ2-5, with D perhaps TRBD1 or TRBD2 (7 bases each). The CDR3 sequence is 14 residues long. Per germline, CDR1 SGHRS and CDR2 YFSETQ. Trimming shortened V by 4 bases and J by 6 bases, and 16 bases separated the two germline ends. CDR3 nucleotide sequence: TGCGCCAGCAGCGTCGCCCAGGGGGGGAAGACCCAGTACTTC. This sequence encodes CASSVAQGGKTQYF.

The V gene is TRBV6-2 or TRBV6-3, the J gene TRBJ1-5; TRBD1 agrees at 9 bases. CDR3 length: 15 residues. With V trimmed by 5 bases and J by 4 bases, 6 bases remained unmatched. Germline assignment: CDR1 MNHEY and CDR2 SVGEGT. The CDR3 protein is CASSPRGQGNQPQHF. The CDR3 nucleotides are TGTGCCAGCAGTCCACGGGGACAGGGTAATCAGCCCCAGCATTTT.

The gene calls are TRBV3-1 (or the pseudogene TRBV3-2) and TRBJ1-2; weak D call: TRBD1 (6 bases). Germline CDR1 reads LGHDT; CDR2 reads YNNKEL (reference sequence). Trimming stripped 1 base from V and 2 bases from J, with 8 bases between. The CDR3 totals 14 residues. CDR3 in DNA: TGTGCCAGCAGCCAAGCTGGACAGAACTATGGCTACACCTTC. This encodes CASSQAGQNYGYTF.